The present TCR beta chain was sequenced within a study of CXCR3-negative and CXCR3-positive naive CD8 T cells. General study points: Memory CD8+ cells had much lower diversity, and both naive subsets had comparably high diversity. Memory cells differed in TRBV-TRBJ usage, but naive CXCR3-negative and CXCR3-positive cells had similar usage. Comparison of naive cells showed more hydrophobic TRB CDR3s in CXCR3-positive than in CXCR3-negative naive cells.

Germline assignment: CDR1 SGHKS and CDR2 YYEKEE (reference sequence). The CDR3 consists of 14 residues. Those CD8+ T cells considered naive were CD45RO-CCR7+CD27+CD95-. Notes on this clonotype: The antigen is undetermined.

With UMI labels, 5' RACE was used to prepare the TRB cDNA libraries. From its re-call of the 5' RACE reads, TCRdb lists each CDR3 protein once, without DNA. The sample has around 84,000 distinct CDR3 sequences. The receptor's source is a human donor in good health. Some clones in this sample may be carry-over from other donors' samples. The V gene is TRBV5-5, the J gene TRBJ2-7. Sequenced: naive CXCR3+ CD8+ T cells from blood. The subset was: CD45RO-CCR7+CD27+CD95- naive CD8+ T cells expressing CXCR3 (TNR3+). This chain's CDR3 is CASSLWQSSYEQYF.